This section outlines one T cell receptor beta chain sequence together with its context. The antigen it recognizes is unknown. No quality values exist for individual bases; no much larger clone is one base distant. This entry is derived from a study of shared clonotypes between healthy human individuals (dated by TCRdb to the early 2020s). A note on the overall study: A couple of women and a few men aged 18 to 49 years were included in the cohort. Between about 0.8 and 9.5 billion PBMCs per donor were obtained by leukapheresis. Libraries were prepared and TCR repertoires were sequenced by different laboratories using diverse techniques, in order to increase sequencing depth and limit assay-specific biases. To estimate repertoire size and how much clonotype sharing occurs between individuals, the study deeply sequenced the blood TCR repertoires of roughly 5 healthy adults. For each donor, CD4 naive and CD4 memory were each run on three plates, CD8 naive on two plates, and CD8 memory on one plate.

Using the deep immunoSEQ assay, TCR CDR3 regions were amplified from genomic DNA by multiplex PCR. Extracted genomic DNA from each cell subset was spread evenly across all wells of several immunoSEQ 96-well plates, with each plate serving as a replicate. For sorted subsets, each replicate PCR was loaded with roughly 200 ng genomic DNA, equivalent to 32,000 or so T cell genomes. Purified libraries were measured with a Qubit 3.0 fluorometer, size-checked on a Bioanalyzer 2100, and measured again with the KAPA Library Quantification kit. Every immunoSEQ 96-well plate was sequenced on a separate single-read 150-cycle Illumina NextSeq 550 flow cell. The authors' pipeline ran thus. Because the immunoSEQ output included only junctional sequences and no quality scores, the filtering could not be the same as the filtering used for full-length reads. To assign V/J genes and CDR3, sequences were annotated using PyIR, a Python wrapper for IgBLAST v1.9, with IMGT germline references. Reads with weak V/J assignments (E-value above 1e-6), missing CDR3, stop codons, out-of-frame junctions, or ambiguous translated residues were removed. A V3J clonotype was defined by an identical inferred V gene, J gene, and CDR3 amino acid sequence. Percentage overlap between repertoires was calculated by dividing the number of shared unique clonotypes by the size of the smaller repertoire. RTK rarefaction, the Chao1 estimator, and Recon v2.1 estimates of unobserved clonotypes were used to assess repertoire richness. Generation probabilities for all TCRbeta clonotypes obtained by the gDNA method from four donors were computed using OLGA. Entries here come from immuneACCESS through TCRdb and include only in-frame sequences with V and J called. Some clones fail to appear in such tables; in the studies checked, an unresolved V gene covers under half of the shortfall, and the cause of the remainder is unknown. V and J calls plus clone size are reproduced from that table; the DNA served to infer D and trimming. The sample table records roughly 760,000 clones; 74% of these occur just once. The ten top clones hold about 1.7% of the sample.

Paper-wide results and their limitations: Because the study included a small number of donors, the genetic and exposure-history diversity represented was limited. Naive subsets generally had larger estimated clonotype richness than memory subsets. Compared with non-shared clonotypes, the clonotypes found in all four sorted-subset donors had higher generation probabilities. Pairwise subsampling indicated that sequencing depth was expected to affect the degree of clonotype sharing among donors. Sampling was restricted to blood, and TCR repertoires in tissue are likely to differ from TCR repertoires in blood. Rarefaction of sorted-subset datasets indicated incomplete sequencing despite the large sequencing depth. Sharing across a handful of donors was observed for about 5% of naive CD4, less than 4% of naive CD8, roughly 2.4% of memory CD4, and over 0.3% of memory CD8 clonotypes.

The donors were healthy, HIV-negative adults who had no recently reported acute infections or vaccinations. All donors were Caucasian adults living in Nashville, Tennessee, USA. CD4+ T cells were enriched by magnetic negative selection, after which naive cells were positively selected on CD45RA and the negative fraction was taken as the memory subset. Blood was collected by leukapheresis, and PBMCs were isolated by Ficoll-Histopaque density gradient centrifugation and then cryopreserved in liquid nitrogen vapor phase. Analytical flow cytometry was used to check the purity and quantity of each magnetically sorted T cell population. Each sorted fraction had its genomic DNA isolated and then quantified by UV absorbance on a Nanodrop 2000c. Inclusive of the bounding cysteine and phenylalanine, the CDR3 is 15 residues long. Only the CDR3 portion is preserved as DNA: 45 bases, with reading frame beginning at the first base. Looking up the germline V gene (reference sequence) yields CDR1 LNHDA and CDR2 SQIVND. Relative to germline, V is 1 base shorter and J is 0 bases shorter, with 7 bases between their ends.

The material sequenced was memory CD4+ T cells sorted from blood. Reading the label with the study, this specimen's cell subset or site is: CD45RA-negative fraction. In this chain, TRBV19 is recombined with TRBJ1-5; no D gene can be assigned with confidence. The clonotype comes from a young woman in good health. The nucleotide sequence is TGTGCCAGTAGTATAGTGGCAGATAGCAATCAGCCCCAGCATTTT. It codes for CASSIVADSNQPQHF.